This T cell receptor (beta chain) was documented in a study of T cell changes during pregnancy in multiple sclerosis. The method was immunoSEQ multiplex PCR; TCRdb's version includes in-frame clones alone and lacks a portion of them. The table includes 70,000 or so clones, roughly 91% detected once. This CDR3 region has 15 residues. Germline lookup yields CDR1 SGHRS and CDR2 YFSETQ. V trimming: 4 bases; J trimming: 2 bases; junction bases outside the gene matches: 4. This chain joins TRBV5-1 and TRBJ2-1, with 9 bases fitting TRBD2. The specimen was peripheral blood, collected in the third trimester of pregnancy. This clonotype was sampled from a female donor in good health, enrolled as a control in a pregnancy study. CDR3 sequence reads: CASSPGGGAYNEQFF. CDR3 DNA: TGCGCCAGCAGCCCGGGCGGGGGGGCCTACAATGAGCAGTTCTTC.